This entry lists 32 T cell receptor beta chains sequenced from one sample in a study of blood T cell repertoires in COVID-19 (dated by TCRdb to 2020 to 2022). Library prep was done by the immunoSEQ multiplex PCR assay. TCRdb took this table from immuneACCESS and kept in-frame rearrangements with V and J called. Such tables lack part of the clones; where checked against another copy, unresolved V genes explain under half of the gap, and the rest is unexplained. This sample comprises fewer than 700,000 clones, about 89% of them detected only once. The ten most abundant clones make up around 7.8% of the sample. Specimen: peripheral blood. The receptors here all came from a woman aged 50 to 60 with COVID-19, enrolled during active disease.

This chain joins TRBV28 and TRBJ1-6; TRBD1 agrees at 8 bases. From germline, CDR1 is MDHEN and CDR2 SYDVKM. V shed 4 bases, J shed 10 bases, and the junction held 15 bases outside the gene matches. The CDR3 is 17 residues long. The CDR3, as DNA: TGTGCCAGCAGTTCAAACAGACAGGGGCTAAGAGGGTCACCCCTCCACTTT. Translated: CASSSNRQGLRGSPLHF.

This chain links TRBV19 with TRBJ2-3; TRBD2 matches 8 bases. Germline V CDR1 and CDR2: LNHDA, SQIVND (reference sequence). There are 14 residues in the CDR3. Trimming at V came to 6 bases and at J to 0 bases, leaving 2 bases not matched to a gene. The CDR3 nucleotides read TGTGCCAGTAGGGAGCGGGGGAGCACAGATACGCAGTATTTT. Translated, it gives CASRERGSTDTQYF.

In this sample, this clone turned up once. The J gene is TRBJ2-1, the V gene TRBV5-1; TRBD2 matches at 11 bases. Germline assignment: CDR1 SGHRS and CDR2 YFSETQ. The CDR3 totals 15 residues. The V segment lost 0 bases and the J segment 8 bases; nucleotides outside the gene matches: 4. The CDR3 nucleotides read TGCGCCAGCAGCTTGGTCGGGACTAGCGGCGATGAGCAGTTCTTC. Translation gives CASSLVGTSGDEQFF.

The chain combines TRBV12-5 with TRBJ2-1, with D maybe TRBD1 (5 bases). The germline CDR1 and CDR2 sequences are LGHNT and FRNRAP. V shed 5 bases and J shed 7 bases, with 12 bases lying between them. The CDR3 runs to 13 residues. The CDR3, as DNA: TGTGCTAGTGGTCCGAAAACAGGTAATGAGCAGTTCTTC. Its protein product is CASGPKTGNEQFF.

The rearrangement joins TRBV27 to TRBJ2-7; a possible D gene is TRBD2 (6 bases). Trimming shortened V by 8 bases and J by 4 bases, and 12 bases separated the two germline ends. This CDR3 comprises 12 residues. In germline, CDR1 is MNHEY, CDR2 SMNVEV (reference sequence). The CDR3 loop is CASATGGYEQYF. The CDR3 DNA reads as TGTGCCAGCGCCACTGGAGGGTACGAGCAGTACTTC.

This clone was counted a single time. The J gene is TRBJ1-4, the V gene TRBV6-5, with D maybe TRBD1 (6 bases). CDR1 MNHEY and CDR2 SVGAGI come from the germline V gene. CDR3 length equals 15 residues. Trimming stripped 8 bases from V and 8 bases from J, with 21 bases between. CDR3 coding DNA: TGTGCCAGCGCCTTCAGGGGAGGGGTGGCGGAAAAACTGTTTTTT. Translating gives CASAFRGGVAEKLFF.

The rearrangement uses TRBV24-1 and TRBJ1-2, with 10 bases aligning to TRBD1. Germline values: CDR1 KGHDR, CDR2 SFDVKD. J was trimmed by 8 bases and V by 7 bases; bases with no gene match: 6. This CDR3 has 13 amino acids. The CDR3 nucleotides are TGTGCCACCAGCTCCGGGACAGGGGAAGGCTACACCTTC. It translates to CATSSGTGEGYTF.

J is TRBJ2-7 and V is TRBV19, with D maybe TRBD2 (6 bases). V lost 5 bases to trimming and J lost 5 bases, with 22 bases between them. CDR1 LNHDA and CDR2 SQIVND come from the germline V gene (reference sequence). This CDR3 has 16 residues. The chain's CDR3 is CASSVYDLGGVHEQYF. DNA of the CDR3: TGTGCCAGTAGTGTATACGACCTAGGAGGGGTCCACGAGCAGTACTTC.

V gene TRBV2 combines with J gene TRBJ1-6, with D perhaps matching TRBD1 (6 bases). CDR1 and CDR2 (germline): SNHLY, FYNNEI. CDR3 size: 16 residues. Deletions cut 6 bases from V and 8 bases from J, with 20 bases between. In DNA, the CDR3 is TGTGCCAGCAGATCAGCCTCCCAGGGGACCCATTCACCCCTCCACTTT. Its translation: CASRSASQGTHSPLHF.

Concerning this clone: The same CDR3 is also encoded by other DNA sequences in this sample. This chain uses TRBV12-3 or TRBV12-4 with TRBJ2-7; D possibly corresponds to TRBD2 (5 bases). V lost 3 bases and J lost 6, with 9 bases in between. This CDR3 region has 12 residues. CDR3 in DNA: TGTGCCAGCAGTTTTGGCGGAGGCGAGCAGTACTTC. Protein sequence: CASSFGGGEQYF.

CDR3 sequence: CASSVTGTGRDEQFF. CDR3 bases: TGCGCCAGCAGCGTTACCGGGACAGGGAGGGATGAGCAGTTCTTC. The chain carries TRBV5-1 and TRBJ2-1; 9 positions agree with TRBD1. Germline V lookup: CDR1 SGHRS, CDR2 YFSETQ. Trimming at V came to 4 bases and at J to 8 bases, leaving 10 bases not matched to a gene. CDR3 length equals 15 residues. Full variable domain (remainder filled in from reference TRBV5-1 and TRBJ2-1): KAGVTQTPRYLIKTRGQQVTLSCSPISGHRSVSWYQQTPGQGLQFLFEYFSETQRNKGNFPGRFSGRQFSNSRSEMNVSTLELGDSALYLCASSVTGTGRDEQFFGPGTRLTVL.

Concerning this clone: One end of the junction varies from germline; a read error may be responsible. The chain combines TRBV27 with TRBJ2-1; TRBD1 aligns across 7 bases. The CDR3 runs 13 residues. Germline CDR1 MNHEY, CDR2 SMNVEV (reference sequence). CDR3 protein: CASGPDRRREGIF. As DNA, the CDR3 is TGTGCCAGCGGCCCGGACAGGCGCAGGGAAGGTATCTTC.

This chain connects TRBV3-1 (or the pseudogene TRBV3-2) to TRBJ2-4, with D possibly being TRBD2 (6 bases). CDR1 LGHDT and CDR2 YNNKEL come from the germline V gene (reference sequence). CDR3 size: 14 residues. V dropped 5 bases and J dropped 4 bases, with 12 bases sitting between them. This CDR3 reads CASSSKEGKNIQYF. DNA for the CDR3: TGTGCCAGCAGCAGTAAGGAGGGGAAAAACATTCAGTACTTC.

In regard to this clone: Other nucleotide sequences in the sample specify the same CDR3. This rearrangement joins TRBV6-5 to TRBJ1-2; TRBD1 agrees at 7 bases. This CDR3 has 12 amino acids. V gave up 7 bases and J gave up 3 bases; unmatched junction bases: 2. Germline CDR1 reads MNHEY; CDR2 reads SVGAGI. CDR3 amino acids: CASTQGYYGYTF. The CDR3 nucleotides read TGTGCCAGCACACAGGGGTACTATGGCTACACCTTC.

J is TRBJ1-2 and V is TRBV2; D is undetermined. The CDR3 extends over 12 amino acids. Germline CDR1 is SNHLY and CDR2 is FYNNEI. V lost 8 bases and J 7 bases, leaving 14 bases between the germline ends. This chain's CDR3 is CASSGRVGGYTF. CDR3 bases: TGTGCCAGCTCAGGCAGAGTGGGTGGCTACACCTTC.

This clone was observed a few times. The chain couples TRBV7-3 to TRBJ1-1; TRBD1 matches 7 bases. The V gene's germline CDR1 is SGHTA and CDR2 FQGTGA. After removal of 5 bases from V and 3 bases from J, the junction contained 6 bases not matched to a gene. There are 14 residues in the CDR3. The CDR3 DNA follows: TGTGCCAGCAGCCAGCAGGGGGAGGACACTGAAGCTTTCTTT. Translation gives CASSQQGEDTEAFF.

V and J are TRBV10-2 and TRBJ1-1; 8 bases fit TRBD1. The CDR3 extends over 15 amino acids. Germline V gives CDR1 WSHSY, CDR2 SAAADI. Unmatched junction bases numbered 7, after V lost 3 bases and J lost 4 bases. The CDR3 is CASSDPGQGPTEAFF. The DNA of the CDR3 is TGCGCCAGCAGTGACCCCGGACAGGGCCCCACTGAAGCTTTCTTT.

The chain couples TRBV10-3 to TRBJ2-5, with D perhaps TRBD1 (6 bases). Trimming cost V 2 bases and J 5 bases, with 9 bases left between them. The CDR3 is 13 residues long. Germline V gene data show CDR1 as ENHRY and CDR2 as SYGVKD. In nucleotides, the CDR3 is TGTGCCATCAGTGAGCCTAGGGGGGAGACCCAGTACTTC. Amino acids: CAISEPRGETQYF.

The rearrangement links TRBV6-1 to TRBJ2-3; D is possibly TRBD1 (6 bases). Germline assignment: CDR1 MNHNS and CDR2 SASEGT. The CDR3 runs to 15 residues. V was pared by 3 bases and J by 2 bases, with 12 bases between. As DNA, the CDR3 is TGTGCCAGCAGTGACCTACAGGGCCCCACAGATACGCAGTATTTT. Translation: CASSDLQGPTDTQYF.

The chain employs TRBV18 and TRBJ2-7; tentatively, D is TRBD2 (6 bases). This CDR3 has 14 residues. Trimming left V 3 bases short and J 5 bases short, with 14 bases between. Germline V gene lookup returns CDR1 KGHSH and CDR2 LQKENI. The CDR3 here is CASSPRLVSDEQYF. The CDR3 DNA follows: TGTGCCAGCTCACCCCGACTAGTTAGTGACGAGCAGTACTTC.

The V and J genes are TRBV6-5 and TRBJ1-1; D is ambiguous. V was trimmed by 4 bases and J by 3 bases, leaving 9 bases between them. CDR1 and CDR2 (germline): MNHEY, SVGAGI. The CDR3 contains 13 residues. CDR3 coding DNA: TGTGCCAGCAGTTTCTCCCGGGACACTGAAGCTTTCTTT. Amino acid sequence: CASSFSRDTEAFF.

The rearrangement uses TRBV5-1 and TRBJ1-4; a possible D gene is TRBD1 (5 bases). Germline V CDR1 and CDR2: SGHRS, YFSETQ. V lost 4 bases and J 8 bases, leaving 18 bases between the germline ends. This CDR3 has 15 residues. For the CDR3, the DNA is TGCGCCAGCAGCGTTGCCGGGACTCAAAGGGAAAAACTGTTTTTT. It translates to CASSVAGTQREKLFF.

The CDR3 DNA is TGTGCCAGCAGCTTACGGGACATGAGGGAGTACTTC. The encoded protein is CASSLRDMREYF. The chain is built from TRBV7-9 and TRBJ2-7; D might be TRBD1 (6 bases). The V end lost 2 bases, the J end lost 11 bases, and 13 bases lay between the germline ends. The CDR3 has 12 amino acids. Germline assignment: CDR1 SEHNR and CDR2 FQNEAQ (reference sequence).

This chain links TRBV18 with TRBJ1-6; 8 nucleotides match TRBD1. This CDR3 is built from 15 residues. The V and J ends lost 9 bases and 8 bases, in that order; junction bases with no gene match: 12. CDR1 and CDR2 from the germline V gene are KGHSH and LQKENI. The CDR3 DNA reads TGTGCCAGTAAGGTCCCGACAGGGGATGATTCACCCCTCCACTTT. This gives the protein CASKVPTGDDSPLHF.

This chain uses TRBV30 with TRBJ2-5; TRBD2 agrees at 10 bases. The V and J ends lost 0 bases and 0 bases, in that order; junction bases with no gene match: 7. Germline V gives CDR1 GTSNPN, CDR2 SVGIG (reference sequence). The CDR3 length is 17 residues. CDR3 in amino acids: CAWSVVRTSGDQETQYF. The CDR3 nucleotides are TGTGCCTGGAGTGTGGTGAGGACTAGCGGAGACCAAGAGACCCAGTACTTC.

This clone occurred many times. CDR3 DNA sequence: TGTGCCAGCAAGAAGGCCTGGGGGGATCAGCCCCAGCATTTT. It encodes CASKKAWGDQPQHF. The gene calls are TRBV6-5 and TRBJ1-5; possibly TRBD1 for D (5 bases). The ends were cut back, 7 bases at V and 5 bases at J, with 15 bases in the middle. The CDR3 length is 14 residues. In germline, CDR1 is MNHEY, CDR2 SVGAGI.

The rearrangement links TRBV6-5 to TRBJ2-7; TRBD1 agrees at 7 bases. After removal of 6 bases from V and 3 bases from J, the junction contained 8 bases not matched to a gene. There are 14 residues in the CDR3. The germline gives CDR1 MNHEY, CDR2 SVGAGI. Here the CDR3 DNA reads TGTGCCAGCAGGAAACCGGGACAGAGCTACGAGCAGTACTTC. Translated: CASRKPGQSYEQYF.

As DNA, the CDR3 is TGTGCCACCAGTGATAACAGGGGGCCGGATGGCTACACCTTC. This codes for CATSDNRGPDGYTF. The chain is built from TRBV24-1 and TRBJ1-2, with TRBD1 matching 9 bases. The length of the CDR3 is 14 residues. Germline V gene data show CDR1 as KGHDR and CDR2 as SFDVKD. With V trimmed by 3 bases and J by 6 bases, 4 bases remained unmatched.

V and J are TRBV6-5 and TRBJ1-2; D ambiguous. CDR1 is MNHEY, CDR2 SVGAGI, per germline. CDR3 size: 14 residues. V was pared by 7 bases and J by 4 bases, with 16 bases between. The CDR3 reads CASTQEIASYGYTF. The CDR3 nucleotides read TGTGCCAGCACCCAAGAGATAGCAAGCTATGGCTACACCTTC.

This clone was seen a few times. Written as DNA, the CDR3 is TGCGCCAGCAGCCAAACCACAGGGGGAGCCTTCTACGAGCAGTACTTC. This codes for CASSQTTGGAFYEQYF. This sequence joins TRBV4-1 and TRBJ2-7, with TRBD1 matching 8 bases. After removal of 2 bases from V and 3 bases from J, the junction contained 9 bases not matched to a gene. CDR1 and CDR2 (germline): MGHRA, YSYEKL. The CDR3 loop spans 16 amino acids.

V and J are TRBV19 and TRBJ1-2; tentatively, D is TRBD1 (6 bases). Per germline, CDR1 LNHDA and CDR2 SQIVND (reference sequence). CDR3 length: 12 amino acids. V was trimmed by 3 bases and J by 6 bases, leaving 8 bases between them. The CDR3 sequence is CASSITGHGYTF. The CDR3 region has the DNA TGTGCCAGTAGTATCACAGGGCATGGCTACACCTTC.

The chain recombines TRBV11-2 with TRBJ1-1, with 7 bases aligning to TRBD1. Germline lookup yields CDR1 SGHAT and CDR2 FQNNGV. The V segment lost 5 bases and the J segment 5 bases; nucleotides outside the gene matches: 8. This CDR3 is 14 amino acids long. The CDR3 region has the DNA TGTGCCAGCAGCCTCCCAGGGGGAGCAACTGAAGCTTTCTTT. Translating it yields CASSLPGGATEAFF.